This T cell receptor beta chain is drawn from a study of blood T cell repertoires in COVID-19. About the study: PBMCs, B-cell-depleted T cells, or T cells were the source of the cDNA or gDNA that made up the material.

Per germline, CDR1 SGHRS and CDR2 YFSETQ. The CDR3 totals 13 residues. Losses at the gene ends were 0 bases for V and 7 bases for J; bases not matched to a gene: 2. Authors' analysis steps: Reference gene primer amplification gave estimated nucleated cell counts. Repertoires were generated with immunoSEQ multiplex PCR, while TCRdb's copy carries only in-frame clones and drops some. V and J calls plus clone size are reproduced from that table; the DNA served to infer D and trimming. The sample carries about 320,000 clones, approximately 85% recorded once. This sequence originates from a human donor in a cohort sampled during active COVID-19. The specimen sequenced was peripheral blood. The chain carries TRBV5-1 and TRBJ1-2, with TRBD1 identical over 8 bases. The CDR3 DNA follows: TGCGCCAGCAGCTTGGCAGGGGGCTCTGGCTACACCTTC. Encoded protein: CASSLAGGSGYTF.